What follows is one T cell receptor beta chain and its context. Libraries were prepared by immunoSEQ multiplex PCR; TCRdb keeps only in-frame clonotypes and omits some of them. The table has roughly 200,000 clones, more than 60% seen once. The CDR3 consists of 15 residues. From germline, CDR1 is LGHDT and CDR2 YNNKEL (reference sequence). Trimming took off 3 bases at V and 0 bases at J, with 9 bases between the two ends. This record comes from a study of blood T cell repertoires in COVID-19. The wider study: T cells, B-cell-depleted T cells, or PBMCs provided the cDNA or gDNA that served as material.

Material: peripheral blood. This receptor was identified in a man aged 50 to 59 who had recovered from COVID-19. The gene calls are TRBV3-1 (or the pseudogene TRBV3-2) and TRBJ1-3; D gene uncertain. CDR3 sequence: CASSQGYSSGNTIYF. CDR3 sequence (DNA): TGTGCCAGCAGCCAGGGCTACAGCTCTGGAAACACCATATATTTT.